This T cell receptor beta chain was identified in a study of T cells expressing NK-cell markers. As for the study in general: Out of eight donors sequenced, seven tested HCMV-seropositive and the remaining one seronegative. Study results and limitations: The study left the HCMV specificity of expanded NKG2C+ T cell clones unresolved.

With regard to this clonotype: The target antigen is unknown.

For TCR beta, cDNA was produced by 5'RACE template switching with UMIs. From the 5' RACE reads, TCRdb lists one entry per CDR3 protein and no DNA. Reported are around 470,000 distinct CDR3 sequences; the ten largest clones contain about 1.5%. The CDR3 runs to 15 residues. Germline CDR1 and CDR2: SGHVS and FQNEAQ. Sequencing was performed on blood T cells: a sorted CD56 or NKG2C T cell subset, CD4+ or CD8+ T cells, or bulk PBMC T cells (not recorded which). The source of this sequence is a woman aged 45-59 years in good health. The rearrangement uses TRBV7-8 and TRBJ2-1; TCRdb's assignment of TRBD2 cannot be checked, as there is no DNA. CDR3: CASSWETSLYNEQFF.